This note documents a single T cell receptor beta chain sequence. The antigen is not known. The entry originates in a study of CD8 T cells in ankylosing spondylitis. Construction of TCR beta libraries was performed using quantitative 5'-RACE with molecular barcodes. Each CDR3 protein gets one entry after TCRdb re-called the 5' RACE reads with MiXCR. The sample lists a few hundred thousand distinct CDR3 sequences, 15% to 20% seen once, with around 33% in the top ten. The study, taken as a whole, reports: Made up of about eight highly homologous variants, a TCR beta motif appeared characteristic of ankylosing spondylitis blood. Reactive arthritis synovial fluid and blood were previously reported to contain some motif variants. Clones linked to disease were reported to show significant enrichment in matched ankylosing spondylitis synovial fluid.

Sequencing was done on a sample of blood, either unsorted or a sorted T cell fraction (not recorded which). The receptor was isolated from a male donor with ankylosing spondylitis or in good health (not recorded which).

CDR3 amino acids: CASSLLAGDAYEQYF. CDR3 bases: TGTGCCAGCAGTCTACTAGCGGGGGATGCTTACGAGCAGTACTTC. V gene TRBV7-2 combines with J gene TRBJ2-7, with 11 bases aligning to TRBD2. CDR1 is SGHTA, CDR2 FQGNSA, per germline. V lost 6 bases and J lost 4; bases outside the gene matches: 8. This CDR3 region has 15 residues.